The sequence of this T cell receptor (beta chain) was determined in a study of cytomegalovirus exposure and HLA in healthy donors. Study outcomes and limitations: Published work reported that the classifier diagnosed cytomegalovirus status with high specificity and sensitivity.

The PCR was carried out with 60 Vbeta primers and 13 Jbeta primers. The data were produced by immunoSEQ multiplex PCR, yet TCRdb's version contains in-frame clones alone and is incomplete. Counted here are 100,000 to 150,000 clones, over 80% occurring once; the ten biggest clones make up approximately 20%. In germline, CDR1 is WSHSY, CDR2 SAAADI. V shed 3 bases, J shed 6 bases, and the junction held 6 bases outside the gene matches. The CDR3 is 15 amino acids. About this clone: Its antigen is not known.

The genes are TRBV10-2 and TRBJ2-1; TRBD2 matches at 9 bases. The TCR comes from a man younger than 35 in good health and CMV-seropositive. Sequences were obtained from PBMCs. The CDR3 DNA follows: TGCGCCAGCAGTGAAATGGCGGGGGGGGGCAATGAGCAGTTCTTC. As protein: CASSEMAGGGNEQFF.